This TCR beta chain was found in a study of T cells after yellow fever vaccination. 5'RACE template switching produced TCR cDNA carrying a universal primer site and UMIs. TCRdb used MiXCR to reprocess the 5' RACE reads, holding one entry per CDR3 protein. The data contain 250,000 to 350,000 distinct CDR3 sequences, 6.8% of them singletons. Study results and caveats: Shared CD4/CD8 clonotypes were a small share, likely from convergent recombination. Peaking faster, on day 5 versus 15, the secondary response was nonetheless weaker.

This clonotype was counted many times. Its antigen is unknown. Germline V gene sequence: CDR1 SGHTA, CDR2 FQGTGA. The CDR3 is 13 residues long. V gave up 5 bases and J gave up 5 bases, with 12 bases separating them. This chain uses TRBV7-3 with TRBJ2-5; no definite D call. This TCR came from a man between 18 and 35 years old who received the YFV17D yellow fever vaccine. Sequenced material: PBMCs, taken roughly 46 days after the first yellow fever vaccination. The DNA of the CDR3 is TGTGCCAGCAGCCCGGGCCGACGGGAGACCCAGTACTTC. Its translation is CASSPGRRETQYF. Using reference TRBV7-3 and TRBJ2-5 for the parts outside the CDR3, the full variable domain is GAGVSQTPSNKVTEKGKYVELRCDPISGHTALYWYRQSLGQGPEFLIYFQGTGAADDSGLPNDRFFAVRPEGSVSTLKIQRTERGDSAVYLCASSPGRRETQYFGPGTRLLVL.